The clone carrying this T cell receptor (beta chain) has more than one count but fewer than ten. What it binds is unknown. V was trimmed by 6 bases and J by 5 bases, leaving 10 bases between them. From germline, CDR1 is LNHNV and CDR2 YYDKDF (reference sequence). The CDR3 runs to 12 residues. This sample was taken from a study of chemoradiotherapy in HPV16-positive cancers. The overall study: Candidate HPV-specific T-cell clones and common TCR motifs came from functional assays in a couple of HPV16-positive patients. Overall study results and limits: During treatment, candidate HPV-specific clones and E7-related motifs expanded in tumor. For HPV16-positive patients, expanding HPV-responsive T cells associated with longer recurrence-free survival.

Over chemoradiotherapy, repertoires were sampled more than once. Data came from immunoSEQ multiplex PCR; TCRdb stores just in-frame clones and leaves some out. This sample has around 15,000 clones, with under 80% found just once. This chain links TRBV15 with TRBJ1-2; D unclear. The TCR was taken from a human donor with HPV-associated anogenital cancer. The specimen was taken from a patient who underwent chemoradiotherapy. CDR3 sequence: CATSNSRYGYTF. DNA of the CDR3: TGTGCCACCAGTAACAGTCGGTATGGCTACACCTTC. Together with reference TRBV15 and TRBJ1-2, the CDR3 gives the full variable domain: DAMVIQNPRYQVTQFGKPVTLSCSQTLNHNVMYWYQQKSSQAPKLLFHYYDKDFNNEADTPDNFQSRRPNTSFCFLDIRSPGLGDTAMYLCATSNSRYGYTFGSGTRLTVV.